The 11 T cell receptor beta chains reported below all come from one sample, sequenced in a study of tumor-infiltrating lymphocytes in primary liver carcinoma. Researchers generated TCR beta cDNA from approximately 500 ng of total RNA, relying on a constant-region primer. Each TCR beta library was derived from three nested multiplex PCR rounds that employed slightly modified ARM-PCR. TRBV1-TRBV30 forward primers and a C-beta reverse primer were used in the first two PCR rounds, which each ran for nine to ten cycles. MiXCR, run by TCRdb on the multiplex PCR reads, gives a single entry per CDR3 protein. The table has about 310,000 distinct CDR3 sequences, about three fifths seen once. Unsorted whole blood yielded blood RNA, and germline DNA was extracted as well. The sample was peripheral blood. These TCRs come from a woman in her 30s with primary liver carcinoma and hepatitis B virus infection.

On this clonotype itself: Germline and junction disagree at one end, which may indicate a read error. J is TRBJ1-2 and V is TRBV11-1, with D perhaps matching TRBD1 (5 bases). This CDR3 is built from 14 residues. The germline CDR1 and CDR2 sequences are SGHAT and FQDESV (reference sequence). CDR3 in DNA: TGTGCCTGCAGCTGGTCCCAGGGATCGGACGGCTACACCTTC. It translates to CACSWSQGSDGYTF.

This clonotype was observed a few times. The chain links TRBV18 to TRBJ2-7, with 12 positions matching TRBD2. J lost 7 bases, V lost 5 bases, and 12 bases had no gene match. Germline values: CDR1 KGHSH, CDR2 LQKENI. The CDR3 loop spans 16 amino acids. CDR3 sequence (DNA): TGTGCCAGCTCAACAAAACTAGCGGGAGGAAGTTATGAGCAGTACTTC. Encoded protein: CASSTKLAGGSYEQYF.

The V gene is TRBV5-4, the J gene TRBJ2-4, with 10 positions matching TRBD2. The CDR3 is made up of 17 amino acids. J gave up 3 bases and V 2 bases, and 8 bases lay outside the gene matches. The germline V gene has CDR1 SGHNT and CDR2 YYREEE (reference sequence). CDR3 amino acids: CASSFGTSARVKNIQYF. Written as DNA, the CDR3 is TGTGCCAGCAGCTTTGGGACTAGCGCGAGGGTCAAAAACATTCAGTACTTC.

The chain is built from TRBV7-8 and TRBJ1-4; D gene ambiguous. V was cut by 0 bases and J by 6 bases, with 20 bases left in between. The CDR3 covers 18 residues. Looked up from germline, CDR1 is SGHVS and CDR2 is FQNEAQ. CDR3 in amino acids: CASSLASFLIDGDEKLFF. For the CDR3, the DNA is TGTGCCAGCAGCTTAGCCTCGTTCCTTATCGATGGAGATGAAAAACTGTTTTTT.

The chain joins TRBV5-4 to TRBJ2-1; 9 bases align to TRBD2. Germline lookup yields CDR1 SGHNT and CDR2 YYREEE (reference sequence). This CDR3 has 16 amino acids. The V segment lost 0 bases and the J segment 9 bases; nucleotides outside the gene matches: 10. The DNA for the CDR3 is TGTGCCAGCAGCTTGGCGGTAGTAGCGGGAGTAAGTGAGCAGTTCTTC. Translation gives CASSLAVVAGVSEQFF.

This chain joins TRBV12-3 or TRBV12-4 and TRBJ1-5; D remains unclear. Trimming took off 7 bases at V and 8 bases at J, with 15 bases between the two ends. The CDR3 runs 13 residues. As DNA, the CDR3 is TGTGCCAGCACCCCCTATATTAGGGAGCCCCAGCATTTT. It codes for CASTPYIREPQHF.

A note on this clonotype: Given a much more abundant clone one base away, this may be a read error. V and J are TRBV6-5 and TRBJ2-6; TRBD1 aligns across 10 bases. Germline CDR1 is MNHEY and CDR2 is SVGAGI. V shed 10 bases, J shed 0 bases, and the junction held 12 bases outside the gene matches. The CDR3 is 18 residues long. The CDR3 nucleotides are TGTGCCACCACTCTTACCGGGACAGGGGTCTCTGGGGCCAACGTCCTGACTTTC. This gives the protein CATTLTGTGVSGANVLTF.

A word on this clonotype: This may be a read error, as it is one base from a much larger clone. The CDR3 coding sequence is TGTGCCAGCAGTCACTCGGGGGGCGCCAACTTTGGCTACACCTTC. Amino acid sequence: CASSHSGGANFGYTF. The chain has TRBV6-5 and TRBJ1-2; D perhaps matches TRBD1 (6 bases). This CDR3 spans 15 amino acids. From germline, CDR1 is MNHEY and CDR2 SVGAGI.

As concerns this clonotype: Here the CDR3 omits its conserved ending phenylalanine or tryptophan, so a read error is the likely source. The rearrangement links TRBV7-9 to TRBJ2-4; the D gene is possibly TRBD1 (6 bases). V lost 6 bases and J lost 2, with 14 bases in between. CDR3 size: 15 residues. The germline gives CDR1 SEHNR, CDR2 FQNEAQ (reference sequence). The CDR3 coding sequence is TGTGCCAGCAGTTCAGGGGTGATTACCAAAAACATTCAGTACTTA. The encoded protein is CASSSGVITKNIQYL.

This clonotype was detected many times. V usage is TRBV11-2 and J usage is TRBJ1-2; D is perhaps TRBD1 (5 bases). V was clipped by 4 bases and J by 1 base, with 16 bases between them. The germline V gene has CDR1 SGHAT and CDR2 FQNNGV. The CDR3 extends over 16 amino acids. CDR3 DNA sequence: TGTGCCAGCAGCTCTCCCGGGACGGCGTATAACTATGGCTACACCTTC. Protein sequence: CASSSPGTAYNYGYTF. The full variable domain, its missing parts supplied by reference TRBV11-2 and TRBJ1-2, is EAGVAQSPRYKIIEKRQSVAFWCNPISGHATLYWYQQILGQGPKLLIQFQNNGVVDDSQLPKDRFSAERLKGVDSTLKIQPAKLEDSAVYLCASSSPGTAYNYGYTFGSGTRLTVV.

This clonotype was recorded once. The junction does not match germline at one end; this may be a read error. J is TRBJ2-2 and V is TRBV11-2; D is perhaps TRBD1 (7 bases). Germline V gene lookup returns CDR1 SGHAT and CDR2 FQNNGV. This CDR3 comprises 14 residues. The CDR3 loop reads CASSLGGQIGELLF. As DNA, the CDR3 is TGTGCCAGCAGCTTGGGGGGACAGATCGGGGAGCTGTTATTT.